This T cell receptor beta chain was sequenced in a study of shared clonotypes between healthy human individuals. Study-wide context: Researchers assigned three CD4 naive, three CD4 memory, two CD8 naive and one CD8 memory plate to each donor. Study-level findings and limits: Relative to clonotypes present in all four donors, those not shared had lower generation probabilities.

A few counts support this clone. Its antigen is undetermined. Only CD45RO-negative cells positively selected for CCR7 counted as naive CD8 cells, so terminally differentiated effector memory CD45RA+ cells were excluded. The CDR3 runs 15 residues. Deletions cut 1 base from V and 3 bases from J, with 10 bases between. Germline CDR1 is MGHRA and CDR2 is YSYEKL. Tens of thousands of T cell genomes, or around 180 ng DNA, went into the sorted-subset replicate PCRs. Some clones are missing from TCRdb's copy, which holds only in-frame ones; the method was immunoSEQ multiplex PCR. The table records more than 500,000 clones, approximately 96% of them present only once.

This sequence joins TRBV4-1 and TRBJ1-3; D remains unclear. This sequence was found in a woman aged 25 to 39 in good health. What was sequenced was naive CD8+ T cells sorted from blood. The CDR3 reads CASSQGVGRGNTIYF. CDR3 sequence (DNA): TGCGCCAGCAGCCAAGGAGTAGGACGTGGAAACACCATATATTTT.